This T cell receptor beta chain derives from a study of blood T cell repertoires in COVID-19. In the study overall: The cDNA or gDNA used as material had been derived from T cells, B-cell-depleted T cells, or PBMCs.

Individuals aged about 18 to 100 years were recruited from 24 US areas. Assignments of participants to cohorts depended upon their own reported clinical history. Germline V lookup: CDR1 SGHTA, CDR2 FQGNSA. This CDR3 comprises 15 residues. Losses at the gene ends were 6 bases for V and 3 bases for J; bases not matched to a gene: 5. Repertoires were generated with immunoSEQ multiplex PCR, while TCRdb's copy carries only in-frame clones and drops some. Of approximately 220,000 clones detected, 65% to 85% appear once; the ten largest clones hold about 7%. The material sequenced was PBMCs or T cells enriched from blood (not recorded which). The chain carries TRBV7-2 and TRBJ1-5; 10 bases match TRBD1. This sequence was found in a woman in her thirties or forties with acute COVID-19. CDR3: CASSPDRGNNQPQHF. As DNA, the CDR3 is TGTGCCAGCAGTCCGGACAGGGGGAACAATCAGCCCCAGCATTTT.